This T cell receptor (beta chain) is from a study of T cells after posttransplantation cyclophosphamide. Assay: immunoSEQ multiplex PCR; the TCRdb copy retains only in-frame clones and omits some. The table records over 30,000 clones without singletons, the ten largest covering approximately 1.3%. Findings and caveats of the study: TRB clonality was highly associated with recipient CMV seropositivity and reactivation. Skin or GI-infiltrating T cells shared few TRB sequences with blood. Donor-recipient repertoire similarity was low at 1-2 months, rising over year one.

This clone was seen ten or more times. Its antigen is not known. V lost 2 bases, J lost 3 bases, and 2 bases stayed unmatched. The CDR3 is 13 amino acids. CDR1 SGHNT and CDR2 YYREEE come from the germline V gene (reference sequence). Sample: PBMCs. This TCR came from a girl aged 5 to 17 in good health, CMV-negative, and a related stem cell transplant donor. The chain couples TRBV5-4 to TRBJ2-7, with 7 bases fitting TRBD1. The CDR3 sequence: CASSLPGGYEQYF. For the CDR3, the DNA is TGTGCCAGCAGCTTACCAGGGGGCTACGAGCAGTACTTC.